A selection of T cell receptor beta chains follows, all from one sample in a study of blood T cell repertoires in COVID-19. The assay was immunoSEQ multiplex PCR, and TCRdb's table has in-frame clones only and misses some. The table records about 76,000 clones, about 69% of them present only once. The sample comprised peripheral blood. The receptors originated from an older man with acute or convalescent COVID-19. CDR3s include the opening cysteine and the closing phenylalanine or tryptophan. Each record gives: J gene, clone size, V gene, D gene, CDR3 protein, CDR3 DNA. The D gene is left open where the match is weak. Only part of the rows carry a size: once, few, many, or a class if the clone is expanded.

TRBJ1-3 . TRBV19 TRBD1 CASSDRGLSSGNTIYF TGTGCCAGTAGTGACAGGGGTCTCTCCTCTGGAAACACCATATATTTT
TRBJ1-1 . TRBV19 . CASSNLRGLDTEAFF TGTGCCAGTAGTAACCTGCGAGGATTGGACACTGAAGCTTTCTTT
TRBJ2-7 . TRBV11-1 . CASSLNRFSYEQYF TGTGCCAGCAGCTTAAACAGGTTCTCCTACGAGCAGTACTTC
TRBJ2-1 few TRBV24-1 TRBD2 CATSLLTSTEQFF TGTGCCACCAGCCTTTTGACTAGCACTGAGCAGTTCTTC
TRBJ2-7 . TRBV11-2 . CASSSIAVSSYEQYF TGTGCCAGCAGCTCCATAGCGGTATCCAGCTACGAGCAGTACTTC
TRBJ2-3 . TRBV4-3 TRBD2 CASSQIDGAGGTADTQYF TGCGCCAGCAGCCAAATAGATGGCGCGGGAGGAACGGCAGATACGCAGTATTTT
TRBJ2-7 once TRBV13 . CASSRGRPLAEQYF TGTGCCAGCAGTCGAGGGAGGCCCCTAGCCGAGCAGTACTTC
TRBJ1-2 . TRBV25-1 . CASQPGGPMGYTF TGTGCCAGCCAACCGGGGGGACCCATGGGCTACACCTTC
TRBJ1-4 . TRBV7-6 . CASSLAGGLNEKLFF TGTGCCAGCAGCTTAGCCGGAGGGCTCAATGAAAAACTGTTTTTT
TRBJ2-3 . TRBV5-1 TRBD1 CASSLQGAPSTDTQYF TGCGCCAGCAGCTTACAGGGGGCGCCTAGCACAGATACGCAGTATTTT
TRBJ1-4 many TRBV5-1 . CASSAGRQNEKLFF TGCGCCAGCAGCGCCGGGAGACAAAATGAAAAACTGTTTTTT
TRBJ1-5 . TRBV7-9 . CASSLDTLGPQHF TGTGCCAGCAGCTTGGACACCTTAGGGCCCCAGCATTTT
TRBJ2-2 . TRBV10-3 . CAISAGGANTGELFF TGTGCCATCAGTGCGGGCGGGGCGAACACCGGGGAGCTGTTTTTT
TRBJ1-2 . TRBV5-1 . CASSPQEDGYTF TGCGCCAGCAGCCCCCAGGAAGATGGCTACACCTTC
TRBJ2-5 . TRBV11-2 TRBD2 CASTGGGGETQYF TGTGCCAGCACGGGAGGGGGGGGAGAGACCCAGTACTTC
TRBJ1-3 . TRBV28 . CASSFSGAGNTIYF TGTGCCAGCAGTTTCTCAGGTGCAGGAAACACCATATATTTT
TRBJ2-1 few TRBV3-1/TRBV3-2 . CASSQVRFNEQFF TGTGCCAGCAGCCAAGTGCGATTTAATGAGCAGTTCTTC
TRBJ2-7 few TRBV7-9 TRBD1 CASSRGQGDYYEQYF TGTGCCAGCAGCCGGGGACAGGGCGATTACTACGAGCAGTACTTC
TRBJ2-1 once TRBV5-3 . CARSLTCHNSYNEQFF TGTGCCAGAAGCTTGACTTGTCATAACTCCTACAATGAGCAGTTCTTC
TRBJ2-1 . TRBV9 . CASSVSGDNEQFF TGTGCCAGCAGCGTGTCAGGGGACAATGAGCAGTTCTTC
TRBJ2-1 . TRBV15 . CATSRDAGSYNEQFF TGTGCCACCAGCAGAGATGCGGGTTCCTACAATGAGCAGTTCTTC
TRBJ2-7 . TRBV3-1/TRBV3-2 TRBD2 CASSQARAGGGHEQYF TGTGCCAGCAGCCAAGCCCGAGCGGGAGGGGGCCACGAGCAGTACTTC
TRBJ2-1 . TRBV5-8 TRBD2 CASSSGLAGLLSEQFF TGTGCCAGCAGCTCGGGACTAGCGGGACTTCTCAGTGAGCAGTTCTTC
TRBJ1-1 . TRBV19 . CAGSSGGNTEAFF TGTGCCGGCTCCTCGGGGGGGAACACTGAAGCTTTCTTT
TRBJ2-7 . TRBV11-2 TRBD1 CASSLVWGTGGHEQYF TGTGCCAGCAGCTTAGTTTGGGGGACAGGGGGCCACGAGCAGTACTTC
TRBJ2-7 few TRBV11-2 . CASSLGAGGYEQYF TGTGCCAGCAGCTTAGGGGCCGGGGGCTACGAGCAGTACTTC
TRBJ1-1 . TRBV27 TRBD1 CASTSDRGSAEAFF TGTGCCAGCACCTCGGACAGGGGAAGCGCTGAAGCTTTCTTT
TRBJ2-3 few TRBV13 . CASSLVAELTTDTQYF TGTGCCAGCAGCTTAGTTGCGGAGCTTACCACAGATACGCAGTATTTT
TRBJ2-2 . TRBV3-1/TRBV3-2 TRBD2 CASSQVAGLAGGYTGELFF TGTGCCAGCAGCCAGGTTGCCGGACTAGCGGGAGGGTACACCGGGGAGCTGTTTTTT
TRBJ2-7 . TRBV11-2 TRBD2 CASSLRLAGYEQYF TGTGCCAGCAGCTTAAGACTAGCGGGATACGAGCAGTACTTC
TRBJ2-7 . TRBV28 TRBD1 CASSLNRGYEQYF TGTGCCAGCAGTTTAAACAGGGGGTACGAGCAGTACTTC
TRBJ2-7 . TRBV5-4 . CASSWAGLNYEQYF TGTGCCAGCAGCTGGGCGGGGTTGAACTACGAGCAGTACTTC
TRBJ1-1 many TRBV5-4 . CASSLRQGLNTEAFF TGTGCCAGCAGCTTGAGGCAGGGCTTGAACACTGAAGCTTTCTTT
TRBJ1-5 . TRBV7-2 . CASSPRTSLYSNQPQHF TGTGCCAGCAGCCCCCGGACAAGCCTTTATAGCAATCAGCCCCAGCATTTT
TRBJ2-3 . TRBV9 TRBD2 CASSVLAGEYKGTDTQYF TGTGCCAGCAGCGTACTAGCGGGAGAATACAAGGGCACAGATACGCAGTATTTT
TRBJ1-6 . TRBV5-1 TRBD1 CASSRAGGPNSPLHF TGCGCCAGCAGCAGGGCAGGGGGCCCGAATTCACCCCTCCACTTT
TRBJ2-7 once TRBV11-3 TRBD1 CASSKTGQTYEQYF TGTGCCAGCAGCAAAACGGGACAGACTTACGAGCAGTACTTC
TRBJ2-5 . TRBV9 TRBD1 CASSVQGAGETQYF TGTGCCAGCAGCGTCCAGGGGGCGGGAGAGACCCAGTACTTC
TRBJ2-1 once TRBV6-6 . CASSYSQGKGRNEQFF TGTGCCAGCAGTTACTCACAGGGAAAGGGGAGAAATGAGCAGTTCTTC
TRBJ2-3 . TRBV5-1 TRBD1 CASSLVPRQGTNTDTQYF TGCGCCAGCAGCTTGGTCCCCCGACAGGGGACAAACACAGATACGCAGTATTTT
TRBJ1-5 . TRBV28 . CASSSAQGSNQPQHF TGTGCCAGCAGTTCCGCCCAGGGAAGCAATCAGCCCCAGCATTTT
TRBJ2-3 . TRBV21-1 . CASSKVWLAGRTDTQYF TGTGCCAGCAGCAAAGTTTGGCTAGCGGGACGTACAGATACGCAGTATTTT
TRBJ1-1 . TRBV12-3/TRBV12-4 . CASSPWGDTEAFF TGTGCCAGCAGTCCATGGGGGGACACTGAAGCTTTCTTT
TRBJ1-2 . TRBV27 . CASSFNRDPGGYTF TGTGCCAGCAGTTTTAACAGGGATCCTGGTGGCTACACCTTC
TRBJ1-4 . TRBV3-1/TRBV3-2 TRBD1 CASSPGQGSGLYNEKLFF TGTGCCAGCAGCCCGGGACAGGGGTCAGGACTTTATAATGAAAAACTGTTTTTT
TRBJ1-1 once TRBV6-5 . CASSLGVKAFF TGTGCCAGCAGCCTAGGGGTTAAAGCTTTCTTT
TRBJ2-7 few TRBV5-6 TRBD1 CASSSYGTVLPEQYF TGTGCCAGCAGCTCCTACGGGACAGTCCTCCCAGAGCAGTACTTC
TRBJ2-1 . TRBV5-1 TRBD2 CASSLGLAINEQFF TGCGCCAGCAGCCTGGGACTAGCGATCAATGAGCAGTTCTTC
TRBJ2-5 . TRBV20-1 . CSASLRGSAQETQYF TGCAGTGCTAGTCTAAGGGGCTCGGCTCAAGAGACCCAGTACTTC
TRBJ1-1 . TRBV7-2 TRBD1 CASSSGQVLNTEAFF TGTGCCAGCAGCTCCGGACAGGTCTTGAACACTGAAGCTTTCTTT
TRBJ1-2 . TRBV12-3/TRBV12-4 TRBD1 CASTQGANYGYTF TGTGCCAGCACCCAGGGGGCGAACTATGGCTACACCTTC
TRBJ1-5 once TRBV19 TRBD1 CASSGQESNQPQHF TGTGCCAGTAGTGGACAGGAGAGCAATCAGCCCCAGCATTTT
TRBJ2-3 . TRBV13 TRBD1 CASSFLLTGQWDTQYF TGTGCCAGCAGCTTCCTTTTGACGGGACAGTGGGATACGCAGTATTTT
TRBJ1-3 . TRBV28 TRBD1 CASSLSRTGFVGNTIYF TGTGCCAGCAGTTTATCCCGGACAGGGTTTGTTGGAAACACCATATATTTT
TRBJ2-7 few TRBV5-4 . CASSLVPDEQYF TGTGCCAGCAGCTTGGTTCCGGACGAGCAGTACTTC